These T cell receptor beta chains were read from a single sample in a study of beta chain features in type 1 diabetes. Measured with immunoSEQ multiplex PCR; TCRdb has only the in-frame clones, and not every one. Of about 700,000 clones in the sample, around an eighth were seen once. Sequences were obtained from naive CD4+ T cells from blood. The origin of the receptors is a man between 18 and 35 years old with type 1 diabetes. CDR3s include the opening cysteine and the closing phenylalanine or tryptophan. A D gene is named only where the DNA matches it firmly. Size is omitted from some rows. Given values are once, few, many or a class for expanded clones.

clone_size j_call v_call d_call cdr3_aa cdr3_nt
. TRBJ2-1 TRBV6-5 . CASREEAYNEQFF TGTGCCAGCAGGGAGGAGGCCTACAATGAGCAGTTCTTC
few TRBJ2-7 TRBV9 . CASSRRPYEQYF TGTGCCAGCAGCCGTCGCCCTTACGAGCAGTACTTC
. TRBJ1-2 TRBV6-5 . CASSYTGNNYGYTF TGTGCCAGCAGTTACACAGGGAATAACTATGGCTACACCTTC
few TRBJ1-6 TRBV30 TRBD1 CAWSVGTGFTTPLHF TGTGCCTGGAGTGTCGGGACAGGGTTTACGACACCCCTCCACTTT
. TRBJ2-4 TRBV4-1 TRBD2 CASSQGLAGGQAKNIQYF TGCGCCAGCAGCCAAGGACTAGCGGGGGGGCAAGCCAAAAACATTCAGTACTTC
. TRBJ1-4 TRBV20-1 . CSAVDHEKLFF TGCAGTGCCGTGGATCATGAAAAACTGTTTTTT
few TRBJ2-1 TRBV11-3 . CASSLVPGRNEQFF TGTGCCAGCAGCTTAGTACCAGGTCGCAATGAGCAGTTCTTC
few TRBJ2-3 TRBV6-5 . CASSLKDTQYF TGTGCCAGCAGTCTCAAAGATACGCAGTATTTT
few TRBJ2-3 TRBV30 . CAWSPWGLGTDTQYF TGTGCCTGGAGCCCCTGGGGCCTAGGGACAGATACGCAGTATTTT
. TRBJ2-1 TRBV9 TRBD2 CASSAQTRGAPINNEQFF TGTGCCAGCAGCGCCCAAACGCGGGGGGCCCCCATAAACAATGAGCAGTTCTTC
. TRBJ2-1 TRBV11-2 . CASSPRQSNEQFF TGTGCCAGCAGCCCCCGCCAGAGCAATGAGCAGTTCTTC
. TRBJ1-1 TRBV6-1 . CASPRNTNTEAFF TGTGCCAGCCCCAGAAATACGAACACTGAAGCTTTCTTT
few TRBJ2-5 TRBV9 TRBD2 CASSTRGGPETQYF TGTGCCAGCAGCACACGGGGGGGACCAGAGACCCAGTACTTC
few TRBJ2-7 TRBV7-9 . CASSLTGFGFSYEQYF TGTGCCAGCAGCTTAACAGGCTTTGGGTTTTCCTACGAGCAGTACTTC
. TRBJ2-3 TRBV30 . CAWEAGWSDTQYF TGTGCCTGGGAGGCAGGTTGGTCAGATACGCAGTATTTT
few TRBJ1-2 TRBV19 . CASHDSLYGYTF TGTGCCAGTCACGACTCCCTCTATGGCTACACCTTC
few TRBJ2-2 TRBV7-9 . CASYPIGLPGELFF TGTGCCAGCTATCCAATAGGCCTTCCAGGGGAGCTGTTTTTT
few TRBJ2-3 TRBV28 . CASSLPTPGGDTQYF TGTGCCAGCAGCCTCCCGACCCCAGGGGGGGATACGCAGTATTTT
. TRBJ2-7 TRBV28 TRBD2 CASSALAGGPYEQYF TGTGCCAGCAGTGCTTTAGCGGGGGGGCCCTACGAGCAGTACTTC
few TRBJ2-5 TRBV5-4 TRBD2 CASSLSPSSGQETQYF TGTGCCAGCAGCTTGTCCCCTTCTAGCGGGCAAGAGACCCAGTACTTC
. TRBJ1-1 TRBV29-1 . CSVEGDIGRTEAFF TGCAGCGTTGAAGGGGATATCGGGCGGACTGAAGCTTTCTTT
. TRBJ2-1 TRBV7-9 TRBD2 CASSPAGTSGDSYNEQFF TGTGCCAGCAGCCCTGCCGGGACTAGCGGGGACTCCTACAATGAGCAGTTCTTC
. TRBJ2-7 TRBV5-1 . CASSLASGFGEQYF TGCGCCAGCAGCTTGGCCTCCGGATTCGGCGAGCAGTACTTC
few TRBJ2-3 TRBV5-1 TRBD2 CASSLLGASGSTDTQYF TGCGCCAGCAGCTTGTTGGGGGCTAGCGGGAGCACAGATACGCAGTATTTT
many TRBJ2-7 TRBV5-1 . CASSLFPPGDGGEQYF TGCGCCAGCAGCTTGTTCCCCCCGGGGGATGGCGGAGAGCAGTACTTC
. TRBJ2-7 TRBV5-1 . CASSLADNYEQYF TGCGCCAGCAGCTTGGCAGACAACTACGAGCAGTACTTC
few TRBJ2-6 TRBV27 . CASSLSGFSGANVLTF TGTGCCAGCAGTTTATCGGGGTTCTCTGGGGCCAACGTCCTGACTTTC